These 8 T cell receptor beta chains were all obtained from the same sample, sequenced in a study of T cell responses to AZD1222 COVID-19 vaccine. The protocol was immunoSEQ multiplex PCR, while the TCRdb copy is restricted to in-frame clones and leaves out a portion. The repertoire consists of some 88,000 clones, with less than 95% occurring once and the leading ten covering around 5.8%. The sample consisted of peripheral blood, taken 28 days after the second AZD1222 dose. The receptors were gathered from an adult who received the AZD1222 COVID-19 vaccine.

The CDR3 DNA is TGTGCCTGGAGTGTGGGCAGCGCTGGGGCCAACGTCCTGACTTTC. Amino acid sequence: CAWSVGSAGANVLTF. The chain recombines TRBV30 with TRBJ2-6, with unresolved D. The germline V gene encodes CDR1 GTSNPN and CDR2 SVGIG (reference sequence). The CDR3 sequence is 15 residues long. With 0 bases removed from V and 2 bases from J, the gap between germline ends came to 8 bases. Full variable domain (rest looked up from reference TRBV30 and TRBJ2-6): SQTIHQWPATLVQPVGSPLSLECTVEGTSNPNLYWYRQAAGRGLQLLFYSVGIGQISSEVPQNLSASRPQDRQFILSSKKLLLSDSGFYLCAWSVGSAGANVLTFGAGSRLTVL.

This chain joins TRBV7-9 and TRBJ1-4; D is undetermined. V was trimmed by 4 bases and J by 15 bases, leaving 12 bases between them. Germline V gives CDR1 SEHNR, CDR2 FQNEAQ (reference sequence). This CDR3 region has 11 residues. CDR3 amino acids: CASSSQRELFF. As DNA, the CDR3 is TGTGCCAGCAGCTCCCAGCGAGAATTGTTTTTT.

This sequence joins TRBV30 and TRBJ2-1, with no clear D. In germline, CDR1 is GTSNPN, CDR2 SVGIG (reference sequence). This CDR3 is 15 amino acids long. V lost 2 bases to trimming and J lost 9 bases, with 20 bases between them. CDR3: CAWSSHSSMVGEQFF. CDR3 coding DNA: TGTGCCTGGAGTAGCCATAGTAGTATGGTCGGTGAGCAGTTCTTC. The full variable domain, in which reference TRBV30 and TRBJ2-1 provide the parts outside the CDR3, is SQTIHQWPATLVQPVGSPLSLECTVEGTSNPNLYWYRQAAGRGLQLLFYSVGIGQISSEVPQNLSASRPQDRQFILSSKKLLLSDSGFYLCAWSSHSSMVGEQFFGPGTRLTVL.

J is TRBJ2-5 and V is TRBV4-3; D not certain. V lost 0 bases to trimming and J lost 5 bases, with 7 bases between them. The CDR3 consists of 13 residues. Germline values: CDR1 LGHNA, CDR2 YSLEER. This chain's CDR3 is CASSQDGWETQYF. The DNA of the CDR3 is TGCGCCAGCAGCCAAGATGGGTGGGAGACCCAGTACTTC.

This rearrangement joins TRBV5-4 to TRBJ1-1; D is unclear. This CDR3 spans 14 amino acids. V lost 2 bases and J 11 bases, leaving 19 bases between the germline ends. Germline CDR1 SGHNT, CDR2 YYREEE (reference sequence). DNA of the CDR3: TGTGCCAGCAGCTTACTGGACGGAGACACACGGGCTTTCTTT. The encoded protein is CASSLLDGDTRAFF.

The V call is TRBV13, the J call TRBJ2-7, with 7 bases identical to TRBD1. The CDR3 is 13 amino acids. The germline CDR1 and CDR2 sequences are PRHDT and FYEKMQ (reference sequence). With V trimmed by 6 bases and J by 1 base, 3 bases remained unmatched. CDR3 DNA: TGTGCCAGCAGTCGGGACAGATCCTACGAGCAGTACTTC. Encoded protein: CASSRDRSYEQYF.

The chain joins TRBV25-1 to TRBJ2-3; possible D gene TRBD2, 6 bases. The germline V gene encodes CDR1 MGHDK and CDR2 SYGVNS. This CDR3 is 14 amino acids long. The ends were cut back, 2 bases at V and 0 bases at J, with 6 bases in the middle. The CDR3 bases are TGTGCCAGCAGTGAAGCGGGAAGCACAGATACGCAGTATTTT. Its protein product is CASSEAGSTDTQYF.

J is TRBJ2-7 and V is TRBV6-2 or TRBV6-3; no clear D. The CDR3 sequence is 16 residues long. The germline gives CDR1 MNHEY, CDR2 SVGEGT. V was cut by 5 bases and J by 4 bases, with 21 bases left in between. The chain's CDR3 is CASSTRIGSPPYEQYF. The DNA for the CDR3 is TGTGCCAGCAGTACCCGCATCGGGTCGCCTCCTTACGAGCAGTACTTC.